This T cell receptor (beta chain) was identified during a study of shared clonotypes between healthy human individuals. The CDR3 extends over 15 amino acids. As concerns this clone: Its antigen is undetermined.

The protocol was immunoSEQ multiplex PCR, while the TCRdb copy is restricted to in-frame clones and leaves out a portion. Among about 1 million clones listed, about three quarters were seen once. Overall study findings and caveats: Naive subsets tended to show greater estimated richness than memory subsets. Shared clonotypes across all four donors exceeded non-shared ones in generation probability. The expectation was that sequencing depth would affect clonotype sharing among donors.

The clonotype comes from a young man in good health. The sequenced sample consisted of memory CD4+ T cells sorted from blood. Subset of the sample: CD45RA-negative fraction. The chain uses TRBV21-1 and TRBJ2-7; the DNA was not used to check the table's D call, TRBD2. TRBV21-1 is annotated as a pseudogene. The CDR3 here is CASRLGLAGLCEQYF. CDR3 DNA sequence: TGTGCCAGCAGATTAGGACTAGCGGGACTGTGCGAGCAGTACTTC.